This T cell receptor beta chain was sequenced during a study of T cells after yellow fever vaccination. The table lists this clonotype with a few counts. CDR1 is SQVTM, CDR2 ANQGSEA, per germline. The CDR3 has 19 residues. Trimming stripped 4 bases from V and 6 bases from J, with 32 bases between. TCRdb re-derived calls from the 5' RACE reads in MiXCR, one entry per CDR3 protein. The sample includes roughly 85,000 distinct CDR3 sequences, about an eighth of them seen just once. This clonotype originated in a man aged 18 to 29 who received the YFV17D yellow fever vaccine. Sequencing was performed on CD8+ T cells not binding an NS4B(214-222) dextramer, sorted from PBMCs, taken approximately 20 days after the first yellow fever vaccination. This sequence joins TRBV29-1 and TRBJ2-3; a possible D gene is TRBD1 (10 bases). CDR3 protein: CSVASTGGLAGSGLDTQYF. The DNA of the CDR3 is TGCAGCGTTGCTTCGACAGGGGGCCTAGCGGGGTCCGGGCTGGATACGCAGTATTTT.